These T cell receptor beta chains were read from a single sample in a study of vaccination effects on CD4 cells after COVID-19. The antigens of these receptors remain unknown. The method was immunoSEQ multiplex PCR; TCRdb's version includes in-frame clones alone and lacks a portion of them. The sample lists roughly 27,000 clones, roughly 85% occurring once. The starting material was CD4+ T cells from PBMCs cultured with HCoV-NL63 spike peptides, obtained after COVID-19 vaccination. The receptor source for this set is a human donor who received a COVID-19 vaccine. Some clones in this sample may be carry-over from other donors' samples. Each CDR3 is given with its conserved first and last residue. Rows may omit the clone size; those that give it use once, few, many or a size class.

TRBJ2-1,-,TRBV4-3,CASSQDPESYNEQFF
TRBJ1-5,-,TRBV6-1,CASSRRPNQPQHF
TRBJ1-5,few,TRBV6-6,CASRSTGGRNQPQHF
TRBJ2-1,-,TRBV28,CASSGTYNEQFF
TRBJ2-3,-,TRBV7-2,CASRLQGSRTDTQYF
TRBJ2-5,-,TRBV12-5,CASGLSSFETQYF
TRBJ2-3,-,TRBV5-1,CASSTPQRDTQYF
TRBJ2-5,-,TRBV10-2,CASRRIAGGRETQYF
TRBJ2-2,-,TRBV7-3,CASSVQGFTGELFF
TRBJ1-2,-,TRBV5-1,CASSPDVNYGYTF
TRBJ2-6,-,TRBV15,CATSRSKEYSGANVLTF
TRBJ1-2,-,TRBV10-2,CASSRQGDSGYTF
TRBJ2-5,-,TRBV7-9,CASSRGIGRGSYQETQYF
TRBJ2-1,-,TRBV24-1,CATSGSAGQGSNEQFF
TRBJ2-2,-,TRBV5-8,CASSSGQGVTGELFF
TRBJ2-3,-,TRBV12-5,CASGLARTETDTQYF
TRBJ1-3,-,TRBV19,CASREGDGSSGNTIYF
TRBJ1-3,-,TRBV28,CASSWRGSRGNTIYF
TRBJ1-6,few,TRBV19,CASSLSGTGSSPLHF
TRBJ1-1,-,TRBV3-1/TRBV3-2,CASSGLTTVNTEAFF
TRBJ2-3,-,TRBV2,CASSVGGPIGTDTQYF
TRBJ2-1,-,TRBV9,CASDRTGGQNNEQFF
TRBJ1-5,-,TRBV5-1,CASSLSPGGGGNQPQHF
TRBJ1-1,-,TRBV30,CAWDTGAMRAFF
TRBJ2-3,-,TRBV5-4,CASSLTMGRGGAADTQYF
TRBJ1-2,-,TRBV5-1,CASSLYPQGKLEDYGYTF
TRBJ1-2,-,TRBV10-1,CASSDLRSGYGYTF
TRBJ2-3,-,TRBV24-1,CATSDRQVSTDTQYF
TRBJ1-6,-,TRBV15,CATRGIRDSYNSPLHF
TRBJ1-2,-,TRBV19,CASSVLAGYGYTF
TRBJ2-5,few,TRBV5-1,CASRGLAGDSTQYF
TRBJ1-3,-,TRBV24-1,CATSESQGAGNTIYF
TRBJ2-2,-,TRBV27,CASSRPNTGELFF
TRBJ1-1,-,TRBV6-4,CASSPHGGLTEAFF
TRBJ1-5,once,TRBV5-8,CASSRDRGSNQPQHF
TRBJ2-3,-,TRBV18,CASQRTGMEDTQYF
TRBJ1-6,-,TRBV21-1,CAKTGELAPLHF
TRBJ1-1,-,TRBV27,CASSPSGRAEAFF
TRBJ2-2,-,TRBV7-3,CASSLGAGTGELFF
TRBJ2-1,-,TRBV5-1,CASGAGTGIDEQFF
TRBJ1-1,-,TRBV18,CASSPEQGLTEAFF